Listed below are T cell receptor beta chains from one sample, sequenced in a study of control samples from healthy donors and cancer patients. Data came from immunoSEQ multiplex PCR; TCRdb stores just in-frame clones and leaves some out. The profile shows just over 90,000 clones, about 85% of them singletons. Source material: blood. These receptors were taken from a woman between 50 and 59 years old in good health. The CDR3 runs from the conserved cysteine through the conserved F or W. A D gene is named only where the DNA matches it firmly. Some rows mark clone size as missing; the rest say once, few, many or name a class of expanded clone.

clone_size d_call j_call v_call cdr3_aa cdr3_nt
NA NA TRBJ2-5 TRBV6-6 CASSYSEVKETQYF TGTGCCAGCAGTTACTCCGAGGTGAAAGAGACCCAGTACTTC
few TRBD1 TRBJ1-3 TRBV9 CASSVNDRGLGNTIYF TGTGCCAGCAGCGTAAACGACAGGGGGTTGGGAAACACCATATATTTT
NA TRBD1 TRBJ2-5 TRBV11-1 CASSLARTGQETQYF TGTGCCAGCAGCTTAGCCCGGACAGGTCAAGAGACCCAGTACTTC
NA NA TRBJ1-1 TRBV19 CASSTRRTEAFF TGTGCCAGTAGTACACGTAGGACTGAAGCTTTCTTT
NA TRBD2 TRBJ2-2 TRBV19 CASSMRVGRGASGELFF TGTGCCAGTAGTATGAGGGTGGGGAGGGGAGCATCCGGGGAGCTGTTTTTT
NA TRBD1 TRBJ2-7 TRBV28 CATKGRQGEHEQYF TGTGCCACCAAGGGTCGACAGGGCGAGCACGAGCAGTACTTC
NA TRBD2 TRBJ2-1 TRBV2 CASWTSGESSSYNEQFF TGTGCCAGCTGGACTAGCGGGGAGTCAAGCTCCTACAATGAGCAGTTCTTC
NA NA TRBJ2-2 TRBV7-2 CASSQSASHTGELFF TGTGCCAGCAGCCAGTCGGCCTCACACACCGGGGAGCTGTTTTTT
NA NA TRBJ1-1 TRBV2 CASSDLNASFF TGTGCCAGCAGTGATCTTAACGCCTCGTTCTTT
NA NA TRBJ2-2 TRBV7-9 CASSSPGALNTGELFF TGTGCCAGCAGCTCTCCCGGTGCACTGAACACCGGGGAGCTGTTTTTT
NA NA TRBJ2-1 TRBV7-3 CASSLVRGRSYNEQFF TGTGCCAGCAGCTTAGTCAGGGGACGCTCCTACAATGAGCAGTTCTTC
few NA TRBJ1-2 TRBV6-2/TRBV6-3 CASSSPGRPEGYTF TGTGCCAGCAGTTCTCCGGGCCGACCGGAGGGCTACACCTTC
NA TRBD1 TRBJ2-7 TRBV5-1 CASSPTGGSYEQYF TGCGCCAGCAGCCCGACAGGGGGCTCCTACGAGCAGTACTTC
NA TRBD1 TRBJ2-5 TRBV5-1 CASSFQDRETQYF TGCGCCAGCAGCTTCCAGGACAGGGAGACCCAGTACTTC
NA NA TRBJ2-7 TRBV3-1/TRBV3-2 CASSQEGVSGGTPREQYF TGTGCCAGCAGCCAAGAGGGGGTATCAGGGGGGACCCCTCGCGAGCAGTACTTC
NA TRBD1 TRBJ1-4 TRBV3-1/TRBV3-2 CASSRRDRGYEKLFF TGTGCCAGCAGCCGGAGGGACAGGGGTTATGAAAAACTGTTTTTT
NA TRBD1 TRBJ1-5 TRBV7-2 CASSSVGGPGGQPQHF TGTGCCAGCAGCTCAGTCGGGGGGCCAGGGGGTCAGCCCCAGCATTTT
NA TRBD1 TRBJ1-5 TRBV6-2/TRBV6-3 CASSEGQTNQPQHF TGTGCCAGCAGTGAGGGACAGACCAATCAGCCCCAGCATTTT
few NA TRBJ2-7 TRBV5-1 CASSLRGGYEQYF TGCGCCAGCAGCTTAAGGGGAGGCTACGAGCAGTACTTC
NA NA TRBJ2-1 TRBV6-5 CASSYSNVPQQFF TGTGCCAGCAGTTACTCGAACGTACCCCAGCAGTTCTTC
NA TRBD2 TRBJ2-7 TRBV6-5 CASSYGGRGEYEQYF TGTGCCAGCAGTTATGGTGGGAGGGGAGAGTACGAGCAGTACTTC
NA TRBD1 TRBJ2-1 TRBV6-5 CASSPDRDRSEFF TGTGCCAGCAGCCCCGACAGGGATCGGAGTGAGTTCTTC
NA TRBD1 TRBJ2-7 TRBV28 CASSWTGESYEQYF TGTGCCAGCAGTTGGACAGGGGAGTCGTACGAGCAGTACTTC
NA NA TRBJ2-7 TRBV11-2 CASSLDTSSYEQYF TGTGCCAGCAGCTTAGATACGAGCTCCTACGAGCAGTACTTC
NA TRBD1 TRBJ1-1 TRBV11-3 CASSLGTGNTEAFF TGTGCCAGCAGCTTAGGGACAGGGAACACTGAAGCTTTCTTT
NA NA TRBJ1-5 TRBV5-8 CASSFSRVSNQPQHF TGTGCCAGCAGCTTCTCCAGGGTTAGCAATCAGCCCCAGCATTTT
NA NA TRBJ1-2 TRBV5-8 CASSRGSSYGYTF TGTGCCAGCAGCAGGGGCTCCTCCTATGGCTACACCTTC
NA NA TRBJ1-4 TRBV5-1 CASSPTSTNEKLFF TGCGCCAGCAGCCCTACATCAACTAATGAAAAACTGTTTTTT
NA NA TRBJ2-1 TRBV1 CTSSQDHGGSSYNEQFF TGCACCAGCAGCCAAGATCACGGCGGGAGCTCCTACAATGAGCAGTTCTTC
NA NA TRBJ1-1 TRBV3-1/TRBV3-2 CASSQGWGNTEAFF TGTGCCAGCAGCCAAGGATGGGGGAACACTGAAGCTTTCTTT
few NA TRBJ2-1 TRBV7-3 CASSLGPQGGEFHNEQFF TGTGCCAGCAGCCTGGGACCTCAGGGGGGAGAATTTCACAATGAGCAGTTCTTC
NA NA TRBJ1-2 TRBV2 CASSRDVNGYTF TGTGCCAGCAGCAGGGACGTCAATGGCTACACCTTC
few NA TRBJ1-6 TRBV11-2 CASSPTASSPLHF TGTGCCAGCAGCCCGACGGCCAGTTCACCCCTCCACTTT
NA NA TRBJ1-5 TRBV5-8 CASSPANQPQHF TGTGCCAGCAGCCCGGCGAATCAGCCCCAGCATTTT
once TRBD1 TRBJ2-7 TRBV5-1 CASSTQGAGEQYF TGCGCCAGCAGCACTCAGGGGGCAGGCGAGCAGTACTTC
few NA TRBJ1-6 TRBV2 CASSESTGRNSPLHF TGTGCCAGCAGTGAATCCACAGGGCGGAATTCACCCCTCCACTTT
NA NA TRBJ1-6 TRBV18 CASSPGVDNSPLHF TGTGCCAGCTCACCAGGGGTGGATAATTCACCCCTCCACTTT
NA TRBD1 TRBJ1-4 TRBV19 CASSIVSRQGRNEKLFF TGTGCCAGTAGTATCGTTTCTCGACAGGGTAGAAATGAAAAACTGTTTTTT
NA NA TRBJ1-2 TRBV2 CASTGPNYGYTF TGTGCCAGCACGGGGCCTAACTATGGCTACACCTTC
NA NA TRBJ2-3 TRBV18 CASSTVRAQGTDTQYF TGTGCCAGCTCAACTGTCCGAGCTCAGGGAACAGATACGCAGTATTTT
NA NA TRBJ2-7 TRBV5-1 CASSLATGLIYEQYF TGCGCCAGCAGCTTGGCCACGGGGTTGATCTACGAGCAGTACTTC
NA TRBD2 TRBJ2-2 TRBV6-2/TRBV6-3 CASSYRSGGRELFF TGTGCCAGCAGTTACCGAAGCGGGGGCAGGGAGCTGTTTTTT
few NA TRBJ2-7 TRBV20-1 CSASTGFEQYF TGCAGTGCTAGTACAGGCTTCGAGCAGTACTTC
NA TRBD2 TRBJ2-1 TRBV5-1 CASSSLAGASNEQFF TGCGCCAGCAGCTCCCTAGCGGGGGCGAGCAATGAGCAGTTCTTC
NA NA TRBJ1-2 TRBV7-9 CASRETGYGYTF TGTGCCAGCAGGGAGACAGGCTATGGCTACACCTTC
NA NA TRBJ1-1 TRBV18 CASSQGSTEAFF TGTGCCAGCTCACAGGGAAGCACTGAAGCTTTCTTT
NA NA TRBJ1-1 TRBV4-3 CASSQDLNTEAFF TGCGCCAGCAGCCAGGACCTGAACACTGAAGCTTTCTTT
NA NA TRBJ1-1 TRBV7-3 CASSLGGLNTEAFF TGTGCCAGCAGCCTGGGGGGGCTGAACACTGAAGCTTTCTTT